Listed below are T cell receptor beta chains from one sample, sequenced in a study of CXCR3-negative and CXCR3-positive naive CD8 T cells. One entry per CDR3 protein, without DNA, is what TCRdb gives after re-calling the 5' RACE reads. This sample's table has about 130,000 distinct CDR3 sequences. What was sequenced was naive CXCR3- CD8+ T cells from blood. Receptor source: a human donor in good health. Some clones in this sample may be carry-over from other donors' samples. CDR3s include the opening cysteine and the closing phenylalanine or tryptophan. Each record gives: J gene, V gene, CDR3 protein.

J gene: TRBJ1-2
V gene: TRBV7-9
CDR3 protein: CASKDTGEVNYGYTF

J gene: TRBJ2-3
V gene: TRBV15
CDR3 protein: CATSRVPRRSGDTRYF

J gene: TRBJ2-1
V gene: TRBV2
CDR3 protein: CASSDLAGAYEFF

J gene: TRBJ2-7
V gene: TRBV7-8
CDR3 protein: CASSLGLAGGREQYF

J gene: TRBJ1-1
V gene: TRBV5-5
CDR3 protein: CASSLGQGGNTEAFF

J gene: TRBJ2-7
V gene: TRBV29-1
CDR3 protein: CSVSVGSPLREQYF

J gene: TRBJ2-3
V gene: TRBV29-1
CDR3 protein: CSVDSTGTGRPDTQYF

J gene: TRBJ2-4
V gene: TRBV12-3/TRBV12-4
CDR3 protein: CASSLAGRAKNIQYF

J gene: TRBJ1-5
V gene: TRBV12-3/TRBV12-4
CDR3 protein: CASSTQHNQPQHF

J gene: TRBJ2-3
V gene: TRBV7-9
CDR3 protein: CASSRGQGVDTQYF

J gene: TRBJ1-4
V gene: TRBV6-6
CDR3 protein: CASSYDEKLFF

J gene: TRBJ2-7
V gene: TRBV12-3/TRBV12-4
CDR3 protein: CASSWGGSSYEQYF

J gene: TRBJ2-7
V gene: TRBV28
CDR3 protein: CASSGGATYEQYF

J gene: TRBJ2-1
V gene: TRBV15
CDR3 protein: CATTSGQTVGEQFF

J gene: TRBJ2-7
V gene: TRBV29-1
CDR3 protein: CSVEDRGVAYEQYF

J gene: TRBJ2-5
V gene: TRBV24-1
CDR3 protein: CATSDSLDGLAVSQETQYF

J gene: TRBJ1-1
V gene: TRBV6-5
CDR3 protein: CASSYSQGNTEAFF

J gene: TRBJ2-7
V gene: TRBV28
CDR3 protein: CASSFGGSSDEQYF

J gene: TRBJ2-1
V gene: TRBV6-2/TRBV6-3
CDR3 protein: CASSGTGYNEQFF

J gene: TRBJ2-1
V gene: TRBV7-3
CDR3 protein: CASSSGLAGPEDGQFF

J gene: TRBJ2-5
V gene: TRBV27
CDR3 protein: CASSLSGETQYF

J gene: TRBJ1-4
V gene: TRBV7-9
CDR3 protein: CASSDNPPRGTNEKLFF

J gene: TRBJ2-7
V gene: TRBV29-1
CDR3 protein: CSVAGLAGYEQYF

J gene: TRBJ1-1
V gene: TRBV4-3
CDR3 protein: CASSKSGTEAFF

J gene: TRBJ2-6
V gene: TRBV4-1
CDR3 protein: CASSHPGNSGANVLTF

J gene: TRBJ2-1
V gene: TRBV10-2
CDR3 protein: CASSAALPGVGYNEQFF

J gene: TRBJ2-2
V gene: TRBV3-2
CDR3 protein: CASSHPPRGASAGELFF

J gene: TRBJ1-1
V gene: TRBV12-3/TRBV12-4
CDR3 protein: CASSLTGPMNTEAFF

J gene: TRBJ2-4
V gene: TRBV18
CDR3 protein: CASSPVLDLLAKNIQYF

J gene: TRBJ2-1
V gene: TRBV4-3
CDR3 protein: CASSQGLAGEQFF

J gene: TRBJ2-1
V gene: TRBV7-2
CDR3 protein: CASSLARLAGEGRDEQFF

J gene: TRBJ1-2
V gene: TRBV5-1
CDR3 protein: CASSSTVSYGYTF

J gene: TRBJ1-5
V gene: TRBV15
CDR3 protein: CATSRGRTNQPQHF

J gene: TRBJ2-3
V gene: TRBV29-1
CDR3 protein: CSANGQGFYTDTQYF

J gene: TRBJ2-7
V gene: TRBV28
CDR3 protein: CASSLWDRGDEQYF

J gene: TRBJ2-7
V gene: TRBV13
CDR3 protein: CASSLGPRVVGSGSYEQYF

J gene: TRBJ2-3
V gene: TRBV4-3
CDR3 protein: CASSQSSGGGADTQYF

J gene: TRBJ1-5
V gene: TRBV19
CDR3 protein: CASSPGQGTHQPQHF

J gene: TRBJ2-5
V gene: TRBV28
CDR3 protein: CASCERSQETQYF

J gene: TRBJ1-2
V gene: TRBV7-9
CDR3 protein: CASSATGTGIDGYTF

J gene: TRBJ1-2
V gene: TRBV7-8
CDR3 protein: CASSLEGSSLWGYTF

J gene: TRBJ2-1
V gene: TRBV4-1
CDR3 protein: CASSQDWNEQFF

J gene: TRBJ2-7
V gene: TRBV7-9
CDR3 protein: CASSFDRAYEQYF

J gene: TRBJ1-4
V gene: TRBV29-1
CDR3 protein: CSGTESATNEKLFF

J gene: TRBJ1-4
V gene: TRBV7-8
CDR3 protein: CASSPRIPPTNEKLFF

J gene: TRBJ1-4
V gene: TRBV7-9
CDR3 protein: CASSWGLGRSEKLFF

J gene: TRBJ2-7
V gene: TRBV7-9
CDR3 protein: CASSFGGEQYF

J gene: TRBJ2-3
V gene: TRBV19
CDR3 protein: CASSPRVFTDTQYF

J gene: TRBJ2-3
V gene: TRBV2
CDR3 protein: CASSESSGGASGTDTQYF

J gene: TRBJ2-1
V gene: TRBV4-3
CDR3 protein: CASSQDPASLYAYNEQIF

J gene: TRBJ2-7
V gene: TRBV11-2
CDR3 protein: CASSLFWTEGFSYEQYF

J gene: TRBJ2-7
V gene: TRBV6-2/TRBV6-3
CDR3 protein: CASSYSVGTSGSSYEQYF

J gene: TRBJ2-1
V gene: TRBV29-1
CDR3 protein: CSVQGTMSKGLGQFF

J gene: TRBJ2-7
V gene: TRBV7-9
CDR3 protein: CASSPPGASYEQYF

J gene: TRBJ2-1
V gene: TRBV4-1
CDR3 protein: CASSPSHGYEQFF

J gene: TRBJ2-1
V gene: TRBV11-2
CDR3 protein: CASSFEGATEQFF

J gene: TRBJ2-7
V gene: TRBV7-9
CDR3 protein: CASSFGLAGLYEQYF

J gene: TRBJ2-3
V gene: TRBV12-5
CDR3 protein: CASGLVFDRRGRSNTDTQYF

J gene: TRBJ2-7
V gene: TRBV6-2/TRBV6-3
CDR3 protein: CASSYAVSYEQYF